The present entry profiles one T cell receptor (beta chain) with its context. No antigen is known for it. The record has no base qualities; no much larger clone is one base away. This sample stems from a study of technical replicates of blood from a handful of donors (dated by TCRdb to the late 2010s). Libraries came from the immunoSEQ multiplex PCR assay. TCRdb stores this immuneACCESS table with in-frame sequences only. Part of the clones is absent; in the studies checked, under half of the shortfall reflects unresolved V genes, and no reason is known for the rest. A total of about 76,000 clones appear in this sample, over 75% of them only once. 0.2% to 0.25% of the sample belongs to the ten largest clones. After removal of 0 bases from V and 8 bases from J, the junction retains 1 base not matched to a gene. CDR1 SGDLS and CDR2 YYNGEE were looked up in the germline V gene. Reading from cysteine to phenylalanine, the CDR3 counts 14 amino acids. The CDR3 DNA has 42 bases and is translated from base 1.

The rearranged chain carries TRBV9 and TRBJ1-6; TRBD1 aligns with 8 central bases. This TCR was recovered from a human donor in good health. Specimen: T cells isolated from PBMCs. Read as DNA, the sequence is TGTGCCAGCAGCGTAGAACAGGGGGATTCACCCCTCCACTTT. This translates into CASSVEQGDSPLHF.